The sequence of this T cell receptor (beta chain) was determined in a study of blood T cell repertoires in COVID-19 (dated by TCRdb to between 2020 and 2021). A note on the overall study: Collaborator samples came from the United States, Italy and Spain and covered acute and convalescent phases of COVID-19. The material from the prospective study consisted of cDNA or gDNA derived from T cells, B-cell-depleted T cells, or PBMCs. Deeply sampled blood TCRbeta repertoires from subjects exposed to, actively infected with, or recovered from COVID-19 were included in the dataset. The repertoires were released in a freely available public database meant as a resource for research on the immune response to SARS-CoV-2. The samples were drawn from two sources: the first 160 participants of the ongoing ImmuneRACE study, and over 950 subjects contributed by 6 global collaborators. A de-identified subject ID, COVID-19 status, age in years and sex were almost always included in the sample metadata. Where available, HLA class I and class II types were obtained from metadata supplied by the sample provider rather than from assay-based typing. The investigation overall reported the following: The amount of clinical and demographic metadata varied by source and participant and was provided uncurated.

Comments on this clone: Its antigen remains unidentified. Qualities for individual bases were not recorded, and no much larger clone is one base off.

The immunoSEQ Assay, a bias-controlled multiplex PCR, was used to amplify TCRbeta CDR3 regions from genomic DNA. The paper's processing steps were these. The number of nucleated cells in each sample was estimated from the amplification of reference gene primers within the assay. Sequence reads were collapsed and filtered to measure the absolute abundance of every unique TCRbeta CDR3 rearrangement. For each sample, productive Simpson clonality was calculated as the square root of Simpson's diversity index over productive rearrangements. This immuneACCESS table, as held by TCRdb, lists in-frame sequences with V and J called but not all clones. Of the missing ones, under half trace to an unresolved V gene in checked studies; the others have no known cause. That table gives V, J and clone size, and the DNA gave D and trimming. Within this sample are 300,000 to 350,000 clones, with over 70% of them counted one time only. The leading ten clones occupy over 4.5% of the sample.

Enrolling through a virtual design, the prospective study's participants ranged in age from roughly 18 to 95 years and lived across about two dozen United States geographic areas. Cohort assignment in the prospective study relied on participant-reported clinical history from a screening survey and a study questionnaire. Recovered participants in ImmuneRACE Cohort 3 were defined as having two consecutive negative NP/OP PCR tests, clearance from a healthcare professional, or resolution of symptoms. Each participant in the prospective study had whole blood, serum and a nasopharyngeal or oropharyngeal swab collected by mobile phlebotomists. Over an approximately 2-month period, participants in the prospective study had the option of providing additional blood draws and questionnaires. Prospective study blood samples were shipped either frozen or at room temperature before DNA extraction. V loses 4 bases of germline sequence and J loses 8 bases, and the interval between the two ends is 5 bases. CDR1 and CDR2 (MNHEY, SVGEGT) derive from the germline V gene. Taken from cysteine to phenylalanine, the CDR3 has 11 residues. Solely the CDR3 DNA is kept, with 33 bases framed from the first base.

The sample consisted of PBMCs or T cells enriched from blood (not recorded which). The receptor was isolated from a man aged 25-45 years who had recovered from COVID-19. Recombination connected TRBV6-2 or TRBV6-3 to TRBJ2-2; there is no confident call for the D gene. Here is the DNA: TGTGCCAGCAGTTCGACAGGGGAGCTGTTTTTT. Translated, it reads CASSSTGELFF.